What follows are 11 T cell receptor beta chains derived from one specimen sequenced in a study of human T cells and chemical hapten exposure. As to time point: patch test 3, about 24 weeks after DPC sensitization. Treatment reported: therapeutic diphenylcyclopropenone sensitization with weekly scalp DPC. TCRdb re-derived calls from the RACE reads in MiXCR, one entry per CDR3 protein. The sample records just under 60,000 distinct CDR3 sequences, roughly 12% being singletons. Sequences were derived from whole blood, sampled in connection with sensitization to the hapten diphenylcyclopropenone (DPC). All receptors derive from a man between 25 and 39 years old with alopecia areata. Some clones in this sample may be carry-over from other donors' samples.

In its sample, this clonotype was seen a few times. The J gene is TRBJ2-5, the V gene TRBV3-1; D is unclear. CDR3 length equals 12 residues. V gave up 1 base and J gave up 1 base, with 1 base separating them. In germline, CDR1 is LGHDT, CDR2 YNNKEL (reference sequence). DNA of the CDR3: TGTGCCAGCAGCCAAGTCCAAGAGACCCAGTACTTC. As protein: CASSQVQETQYF.

The gene calls are TRBV20-1 and TRBJ2-7; no clear D gene. Germline CDR1 reads DFQATT; CDR2 reads SNEGSKA (reference sequence). Trimming left V 6 bases short and J 0 bases short, with 15 bases between. The CDR3 is made up of 14 amino acids. As DNA, the CDR3 is TGCAGTGCCAAACGGCGGTTAAACTCCTACGAGCAGTACTTC. The encoded protein is CSAKRRLNSYEQYF.

This clonotype has only a few counts. V and J are TRBV20-1 and TRBJ1-1; 7 positions agree with TRBD1. Unmatched junction bases numbered 8, after V lost 6 bases and J lost 4 bases. CDR3 length: 13 residues. CDR1 DFQATT and CDR2 SNEGSKA come from the germline V gene (reference sequence). The DNA for the CDR3 is TGCAGTGCGGCGAGGGGGCGACTCACTGAAGCTTTCTTT. It codes for CSAARGRLTEAFF.

This clonotype was counted at least ten times. This sequence joins TRBV29-1 and TRBJ2-1; D is undetermined. Germline loops: CDR1 SQVTM, CDR2 ANQGSEA. V lost 3 bases, J lost 7 bases, and 10 bases lay in between. There are 12 residues in the CDR3. The CDR3 sequence: CSVEVPWNEQFF. CDR3 nucleotide sequence: TGCAGCGTTGAGGTCCCCTGGAATGAGCAGTTCTTC.

This clonotype was found a few times. In DNA form, the CDR3 reads TGTGCCAGCTCACCCCTGACAGGGAGCCAAGAGACCCAGTACTTC. Translation: CASSPLTGSQETQYF. This chain links TRBV18 with TRBJ2-5; TRBD1 matches at 7 bases. CDR1 and CDR2 (germline): KGHSH, LQKENI. This CDR3 has 15 residues. Trimming took 3 bases from V and 1 from J; bases not matched to a gene: 5. The complete variable domain, with remaining parts taken from reference TRBV18 and TRBJ2-5, reads NAGVMQNPRHLVRRRGQEARLRCSPMKGHSHVYWYRQLPEEGLKFMVYLQKENIIDESGMPKERFSAEFPKEGPSILRIQQVVRGDSAAYFCASSPLTGSQETQYFGPGTRLLVL.

This clonotype has a count of ten or more. This chain uses TRBV20-1 with TRBJ1-6; D uncertain. The germline gives CDR1 DFQATT, CDR2 SNEGSKA (reference sequence). The V and J ends lost 1 base and 7 bases respectively, with 17 bases between them. The CDR3 has 16 amino acids. The CDR3 DNA reads TGCAGTGCTAGAGGCCTGGACGGACTAGCGAATTCACCCCTCCACTTT. Its translation: CSARGLDGLANSPLHF.

This clonotype was picked up a small number of times. The V call is TRBV28, the J call TRBJ2-2, with 7 bases aligning to TRBD1. The ends lost 6 bases at V and 1 base at J; junction bases unmatched: 11. This CDR3 is 17 amino acids long. Germline V gene sequence: CDR1 MDHEN, CDR2 SYDVKM. CDR3 in DNA: TGTGCCAGCAGGAAGGGACAGCGGCAGGGGAACACCGGGGAGCTGTTTTTT. Encoded protein: CASRKGQRQGNTGELFF.

As for this clonotype: Lacking the conserved final phenylalanine or tryptophan, this CDR3 likely reflects a read error. The DNA is left out, because the CDR3 cannot be placed on it with certainty; the CDR3 is given as TCRdb lists it. This chain joins TRBV5-5 and TRBJ2-5; TRBD1 is the table's D call and was not checked against the DNA. CDR1 is SGHKS, CDR2 YYEKEE, per germline (reference sequence). The CDR3 spans 12 amino acids, including both terminal residues. The CDR3 region is CASSFGQGASRE.

This clonotype was counted ten times or more. This chain uses TRBV5-1 with TRBJ1-1, with 10 bases fitting TRBD1. Trimming at V came to 0 bases and at J to 1 base, leaving 12 bases not matched to a gene. The CDR3 is made up of 19 amino acids. Germline CDR1 is SGHRS and CDR2 is YFSETQ. DNA for the CDR3: TGCGCCAGCAGCTTGGCGCCCCGGACAGGGGGAGATGGGAACACTGAAGCTTTCTTT. Protein sequence: CASSLAPRTGGDGNTEAFF.

This clonotype was counted ten times or more. V usage is TRBV27 and J usage is TRBJ1-2; tentatively, D is TRBD1 (6 bases). Germline-derived CDR1 and CDR2 are MNHEY and SMNVEV (reference sequence). The CDR3 extends over 14 amino acids. V was trimmed by 5 bases and J by 6 bases, leaving 16 bases between them. The CDR3 DNA follows: TGTGCCAGCAGTCCCACGGGGGCCACAGATGGCTACACCTTC. Its translation is CASSPTGATDGYTF.

This clonotype was seen repeatedly, ten times or more. The CDR3 is CASSQRVDRSYEQYF. CDR3 nucleotides: TGTGCCAGCAGTCAAAGGGTGGACAGATCCTACGAGCAGTACTTC. This chain connects TRBV7-2 to TRBJ2-7; perhaps TRBD1 as D (6 bases). The CDR3 loop spans 15 amino acids. The germline V gene encodes CDR1 SGHTA and CDR2 FQGNSA. Trimming pared 6 bases from V and 1 base from J, leaving 16 bases between.